Here is one T cell receptor (beta chain) with its context. Its antigen is as yet unknown. The entry originates in a study of cytomegalovirus exposure and HLA in healthy donors. Study overall: An analysis done earlier identified about 100 million unique TCR beta sequences from 190 million or so T cells. In an early release, HLA-typed donors contributed tens of millions of unique TCR sequences.

With 60 Vbeta and 13 Jbeta primers, the PCR was carried out. Original handling: Later analysis identified 80 million to 90 million unique TCR beta chains, 9 million to 12 million shared. Assay: immunoSEQ multiplex PCR; the TCRdb copy retains only in-frame clones and omits some. The V and J calls and the clone size are those of that table, but D and trimming were determined from the DNA. The sample holds about 110,000 clones, 78% seen once. Study-wide results and limits: Prior analysis indicated that the majority of TCR beta V segments exhibited productivity approximately 90% or approximately 30% of the time.

The CDR3 covers 14 residues. V dropped 1 base and J dropped 4; count of bases not matched to a gene: 2. The V gene's germline CDR1 is LGHNA and CDR2 YSLEER. The TCR originated in a man younger than 45 in good health and CMV-seronegative. Source material: PBMCs. The V call is TRBV4-3, the J call TRBJ2-7; 9 positions agree with TRBD2. The CDR3 spells CASSQASGVYEQYF. CDR3 nucleotide sequence: TGCGCCAGCAGCCAAGCTAGCGGGGTGTACGAGCAGTACTTC.